This entry describes one TCR beta chain. The data are from a study of blood T cell repertoires in COVID-19. Background on the study: The United States, Italy and Spain supplied acute and convalescent COVID-19 samples. In each case, the material was cDNA or gDNA derived from T cells, B-cell-depleted T cells, or PBMCs.

In the original processing: Amplified reference gene primers provided the basis for estimating nucleated cell counts. Generated by immunoSEQ multiplex PCR, the TCRdb table keeps only in-frame clones and is missing some. V, J and clone size are those of that table, while D and trimming were read from the DNA. The profile shows about 160,000 clones, more than 90% of them singletons. This CDR3 region has 15 residues. Deletions cut 3 bases from V and 9 bases from J, with 18 bases between. Germline-derived CDR1 and CDR2 are SGHAT and FQNNGV. The chain is built from TRBV11-2 and TRBJ2-1; the D gene is possibly TRBD2 (5 bases). The sequence was obtained from a man aged 45 to 65 with acute or convalescent COVID-19. Sequenced: peripheral blood. The CDR3 reads CASSFGIGQISEQFF. The DNA for the CDR3 is TGTGCCAGCAGCTTCGGGATAGGGCAAATTAGTGAGCAGTTCTTC.